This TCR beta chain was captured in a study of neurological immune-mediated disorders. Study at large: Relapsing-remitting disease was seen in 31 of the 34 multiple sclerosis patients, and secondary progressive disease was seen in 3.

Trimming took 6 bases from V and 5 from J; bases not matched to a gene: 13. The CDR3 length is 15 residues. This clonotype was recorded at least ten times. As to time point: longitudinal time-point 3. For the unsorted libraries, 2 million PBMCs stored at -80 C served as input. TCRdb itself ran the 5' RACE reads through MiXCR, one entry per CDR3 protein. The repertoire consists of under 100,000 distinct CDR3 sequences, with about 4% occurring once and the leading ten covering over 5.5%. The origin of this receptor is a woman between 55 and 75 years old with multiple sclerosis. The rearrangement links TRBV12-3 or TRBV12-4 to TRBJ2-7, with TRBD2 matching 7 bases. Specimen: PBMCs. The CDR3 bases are TGTGCCAGCAGACAATCGACTAGCCCCGGGAACGAGCAGTACTTC. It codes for CASRQSTSPGNEQYF.